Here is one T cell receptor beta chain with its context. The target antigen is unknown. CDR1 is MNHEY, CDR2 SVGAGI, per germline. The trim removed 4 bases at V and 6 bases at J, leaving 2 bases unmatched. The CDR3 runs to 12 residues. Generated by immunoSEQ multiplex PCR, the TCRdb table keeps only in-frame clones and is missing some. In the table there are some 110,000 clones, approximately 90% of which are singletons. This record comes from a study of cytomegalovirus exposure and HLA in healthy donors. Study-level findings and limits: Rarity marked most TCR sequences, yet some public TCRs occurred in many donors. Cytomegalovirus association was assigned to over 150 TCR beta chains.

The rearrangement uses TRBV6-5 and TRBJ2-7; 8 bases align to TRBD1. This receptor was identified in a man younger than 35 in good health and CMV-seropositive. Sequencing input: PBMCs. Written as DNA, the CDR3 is TGTGCCAGCAGTTTAGGACAGGGCGAGCAGTACTTC. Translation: CASSLGQGEQYF.